Included here is one TCR beta chain sequence, with context. Its specificity is unknown. The data were obtained in a study of blood T cells in healthy people across ages. Study outcomes and limitations: A roughly linear age-dependent decrease characterized TCR beta diversity per million T cells.

Per the germline V gene, CDR1 is KGHSH and CDR2 is LQKENI. J gave up 5 bases and V 6 bases, and 10 bases lay outside the gene matches. CDR3 length: 17 amino acids. Primers used in a second PCR of about 7 to 12 cycles were a sample-barcoded 5' primer and a J-beta primer mix. Every single cDNA molecule received a tag from a template-switch adaptor with 12 random nucleotides. A minimum of 3 million CDR3-containing paired-end reads was obtained for each sample. TCRdb redid the calling of the 5' RACE reads with MiXCR, one entry per CDR3 protein. This table holds roughly 1.6 million distinct CDR3 sequences, about 31% found once. Collection of ten milliliters of peripheral blood was performed for each donor.

Sequenced: blood. The chain employs TRBV18 and TRBJ2-3; 14 bases line up with TRBD2. The TCR comes from a woman younger than 45 in good health. In DNA form, the CDR3 reads TGTGCCAGCTCCCTACAGGGACTAGCGGGAGAGGGAGATACGCAGTATTTT. Translated: CASSLQGLAGEGDTQYF.